This TCR beta chain was sequenced during a study of blood T cell repertoires in COVID-19. Study overall: The United States, Italy and Spain provided the acute and convalescent COVID-19 samples. PBMCs, B-cell-depleted T cells, or T cells provided the cDNA or gDNA that made up the material.

Repertoires were generated with immunoSEQ multiplex PCR, while TCRdb's copy carries only in-frame clones and drops some. Of around 95,000 clones in the sample, 70% to 80% were seen once. This clone showed up just once. This CDR3 contains 13 residues. Germline V gives CDR1 MNHEY, CDR2 SMNVEV (reference sequence). Trimming took off 0 bases at V and 5 bases at J, with 7 bases between the two ends. The origin of this receptor is a woman aged 70-85 years with acute or convalescent COVID-19. This chain joins TRBV27 and TRBJ1-2; D possibly corresponds to TRBD1 (5 bases). The source material was peripheral blood. CDR3 amino acids: CASSLSREYGYTF. The DNA of the CDR3 is TGTGCCAGCAGTTTATCCAGGGAATATGGCTACACCTTC.